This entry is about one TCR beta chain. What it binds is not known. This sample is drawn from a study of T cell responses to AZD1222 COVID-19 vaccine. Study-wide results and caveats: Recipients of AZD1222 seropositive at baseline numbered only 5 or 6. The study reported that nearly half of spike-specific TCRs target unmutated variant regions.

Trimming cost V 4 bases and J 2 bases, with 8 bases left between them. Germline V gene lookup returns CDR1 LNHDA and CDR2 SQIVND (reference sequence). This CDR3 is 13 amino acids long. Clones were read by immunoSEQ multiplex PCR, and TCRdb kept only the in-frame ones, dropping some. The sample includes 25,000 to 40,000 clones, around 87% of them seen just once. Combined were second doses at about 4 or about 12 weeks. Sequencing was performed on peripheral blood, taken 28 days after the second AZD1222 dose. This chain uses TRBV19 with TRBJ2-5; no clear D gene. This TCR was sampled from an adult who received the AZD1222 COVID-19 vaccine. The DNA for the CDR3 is TGTGCCAGTAGTACCGGTCGACAAGAGACCCAGTACTTC. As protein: CASSTGRQETQYF.